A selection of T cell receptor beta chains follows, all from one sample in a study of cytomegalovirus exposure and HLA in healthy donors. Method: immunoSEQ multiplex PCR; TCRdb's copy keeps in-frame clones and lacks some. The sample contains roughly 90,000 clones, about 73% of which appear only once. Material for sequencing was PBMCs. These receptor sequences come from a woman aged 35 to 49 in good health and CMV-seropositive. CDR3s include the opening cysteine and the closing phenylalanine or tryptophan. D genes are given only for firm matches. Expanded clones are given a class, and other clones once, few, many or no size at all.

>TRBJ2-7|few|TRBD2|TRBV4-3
TGCGCCAGCAGCCAAGAAGCATCCGGGAGGGCGGCCCTCGAGCAGTACTTC
CASSQEASGRAALEQYF
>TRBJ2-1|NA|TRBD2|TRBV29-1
TGCAGCGCGGTAGCGGGGGTCTACAATGAGCAGTTCTTC
CSAVAGVYNEQFF
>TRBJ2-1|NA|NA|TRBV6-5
TGTGCCAGCAGTTACTCCGGGAGTGGCTACAATGAGCAGTTCTTC
CASSYSGSGYNEQFF
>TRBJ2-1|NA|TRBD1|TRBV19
TGTGCCAGTAGTCCAACAGGGGGCAATGAGCAGTTCTTC
CASSPTGGNEQFF
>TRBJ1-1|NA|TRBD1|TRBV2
TGTGCCAGCAGAACAGGGGCTGAAGCTTTCTTT
CASRTGAEAFF
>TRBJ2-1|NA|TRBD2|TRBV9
TGTGCCAGCAGCACCAGACTAGCGGGAGGCTACAATGAGCAGTTCTTC
CASSTRLAGGYNEQFF
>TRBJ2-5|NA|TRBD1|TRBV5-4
TGTGCCAGCAGCTTCCAGGGGGAAGAGACCCAGTACTTC
CASSFQGEETQYF
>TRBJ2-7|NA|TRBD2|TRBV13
TGTGCCAGCAGCGCGGGACTAGCGGGCTCCTACGAGCAGTACTTC
CASSAGLAGSYEQYF
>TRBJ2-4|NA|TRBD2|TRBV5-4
TGTGCCAGCAGCCTGGGGCTAGCGGGAGTAAGGGACATTCAGTACTTC
CASSLGLAGVRDIQYF
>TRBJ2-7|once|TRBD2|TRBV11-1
TGTGCCAGCACCTCCGGACTAGCGGGTTTCAGTTCCTACGAGCAGTACTTC
CASTSGLAGFSSYEQYF
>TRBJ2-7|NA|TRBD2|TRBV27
TGTGCCAGCTCCAACGGGGGGGATACCTACGAGCAGTACTTC
CASSNGGDTYEQYF
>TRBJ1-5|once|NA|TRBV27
TGTGCCAGCAGCAACAGGGCCGATCAGCCCCAGCATTTT
CASSNRADQPQHF
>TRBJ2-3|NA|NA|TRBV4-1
TGCGCCAGCAGCCCACCGCGGGCCTCCGCAGATACGCAGTATTTT
CASSPPRASADTQYF
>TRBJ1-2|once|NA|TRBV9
TGTGCCAGCAGCTCAACAGGAGCCTATGGCTACACCTTC
CASSSTGAYGYTF